The 5 T cell receptor beta chains below all came from one sample that was sequenced in a study of blood T cell repertoires in COVID-19. Generated by immunoSEQ multiplex PCR, the TCRdb table keeps only in-frame clones and is missing some. The sample lists about 70,000 clones; about nine tenths were seen once. Sequencing used peripheral blood. The receptors were gathered from a young woman with acute or convalescent COVID-19.

The gene calls are TRBV7-2 and TRBJ1-6; D perhaps matches TRBD1 (5 bases). Trimming pared 1 base from V and 5 bases from J, leaving 12 bases between. The CDR3 totals 16 residues. Germline-derived CDR1 and CDR2 are SGHTA and FQGNSA. CDR3 DNA: TGTGCCAGCAGCTTAGAGGGACTCCGGAATAATTCACCCCTCCACTTT. The encoded protein is CASSLEGLRNNSPLHF.

This chain links TRBV19 with TRBJ1-5; TRBD1 might be the D (6 bases). This CDR3 is 14 amino acids long. Trimming took off 3 bases at V and 4 bases at J, with 10 bases between the two ends. In germline, CDR1 is LNHDA, CDR2 SQIVND (reference sequence). The CDR3 sequence is CASSIRGQNQPQHF. The CDR3 DNA sequence: TGTGCCAGTAGTATCAGGGGACAAAATCAGCCCCAGCATTTT.

The chain couples TRBV19 to TRBJ2-7; possibly TRBD2 for D (6 bases). CDR1 is LNHDA and CDR2 is SQIVND in the germline V gene (reference sequence). The V and J ends lost 5 bases and 7 bases respectively, with 18 bases between them. This CDR3 region has 14 residues. The CDR3 bases are TGTGCCAGTAGTGGGAGCGGGTCTTCGTTAGAGCAGTACTTC. This sequence encodes CASSGSGSSLEQYF.

This chain links TRBV5-6 with TRBJ2-5; no reliable D call. The CDR3 is 12 residues long. With 0 bases removed from V and 5 bases from J, the gap between germline ends came to 5 bases. Germline V gene sequence: CDR1 SGHDT, CDR2 YYEEEE. This CDR3 is CASSLASETQYF. In DNA, the CDR3 is TGTGCCAGCAGCTTGGCTTCTGAGACCCAGTACTTC. The variable domain in full, with the rest retrieved from reference TRBV5-6 and TRBJ2-5, is DAGVTQSPTHLIKTRGQQVTLRCSPKSGHDTVSWYQQALGQGPQFIFQYYEEEERQRGNFPDRFSGHQFPNYSSELNVNALLLGDSALYLCASSLASETQYFGPGTRLLVL.

The chain links TRBV30 to TRBJ1-1; D gene unclear. CDR1 and CDR2 from the germline V gene are GTSNPN and SVGIG (reference sequence). Trimming removed 1 base from V and 7 bases from J, with 25 bases in between. The length of the CDR3 is 17 residues. CDR3 sequence reads: CAWSASSHRYYGREAFF. The CDR3, as DNA: TGTGCCTGGAGTGCCTCTTCACATAGATACTATGGTCGTGAAGCTTTCTTT.